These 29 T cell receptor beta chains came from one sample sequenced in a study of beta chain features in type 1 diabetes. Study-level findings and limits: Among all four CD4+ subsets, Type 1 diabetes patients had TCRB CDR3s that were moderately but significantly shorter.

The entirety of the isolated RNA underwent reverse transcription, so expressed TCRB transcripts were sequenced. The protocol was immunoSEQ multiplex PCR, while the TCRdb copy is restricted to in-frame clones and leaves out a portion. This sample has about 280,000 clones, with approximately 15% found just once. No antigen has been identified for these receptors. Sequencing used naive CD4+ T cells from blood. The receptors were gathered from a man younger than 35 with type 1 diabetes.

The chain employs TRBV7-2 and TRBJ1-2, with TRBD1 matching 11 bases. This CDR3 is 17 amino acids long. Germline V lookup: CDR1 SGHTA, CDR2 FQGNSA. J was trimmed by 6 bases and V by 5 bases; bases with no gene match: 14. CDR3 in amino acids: CASSPRTGGAWRDGYTF. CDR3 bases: TGTGCCAGCAGCCCTAGGACAGGGGGCGCATGGCGGGATGGCTACACCTTC.

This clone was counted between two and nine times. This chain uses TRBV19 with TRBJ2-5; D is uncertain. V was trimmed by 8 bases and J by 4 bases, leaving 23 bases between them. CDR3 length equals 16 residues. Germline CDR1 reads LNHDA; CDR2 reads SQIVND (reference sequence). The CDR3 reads CASSYSRRSKGETQYF. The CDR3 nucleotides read TGTGCCAGTTCCTACAGCAGGCGATCTAAAGGAGAGACCCAGTACTTC.

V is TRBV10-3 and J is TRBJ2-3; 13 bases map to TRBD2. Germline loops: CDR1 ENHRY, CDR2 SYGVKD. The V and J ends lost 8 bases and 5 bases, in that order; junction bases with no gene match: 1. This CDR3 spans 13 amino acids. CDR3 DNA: TGTGCCATCGGGACTAGCGGGGTAGATACGCAGTATTTT. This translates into CAIGTSGVDTQYF.

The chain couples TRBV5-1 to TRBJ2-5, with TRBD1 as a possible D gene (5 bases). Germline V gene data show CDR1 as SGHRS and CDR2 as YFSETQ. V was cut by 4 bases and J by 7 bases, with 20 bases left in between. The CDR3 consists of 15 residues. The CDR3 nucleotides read TGCGCCAGCAGCAGTATGACGTTTCCCCAGGGGACCCAGTACTTC. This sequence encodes CASSSMTFPQGTQYF.

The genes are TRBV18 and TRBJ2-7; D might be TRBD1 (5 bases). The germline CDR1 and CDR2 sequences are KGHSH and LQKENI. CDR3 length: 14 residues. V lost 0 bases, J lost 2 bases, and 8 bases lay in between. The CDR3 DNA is TGTGCCAGCTCACCACCCTCAGGGCCCTACGAGCAGTACTTC. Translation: CASSPPSGPYEQYF.

The CDR3 DNA reads TGCAGCGTGACAGGGGGCTTTGGAAACACCATATATTTT. Its protein product is CSVTGGFGNTIYF. The rearrangement joins TRBV29-1 to TRBJ1-3; TRBD1 agrees at 10 bases. Germline V gene sequence: CDR1 SQVTM, CDR2 ANQGSEA. This CDR3 region has 13 residues. V lost 6 bases to trimming and J lost 3 bases; unmatched junction nucleotides: 2. Complete variable domain (other parts from reference TRBV29-1 and TRBJ1-3): SAVISQKPSRDICQRGTSLTIQCQVDSQVTMMFWYRQQPGQSLTLIATANQGSEATYESGFVIDKFPISRPNLTFSTLTVSNMSPEDSSIYLCSVTGGFGNTIYFGEGSWLTVV.

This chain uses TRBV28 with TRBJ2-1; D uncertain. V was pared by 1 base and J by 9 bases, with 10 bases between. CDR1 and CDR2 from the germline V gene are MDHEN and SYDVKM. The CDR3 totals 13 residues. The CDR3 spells CASSLLGRREQFF. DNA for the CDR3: TGTGCCAGCAGTTTATTAGGCAGGCGTGAGCAGTTCTTC.

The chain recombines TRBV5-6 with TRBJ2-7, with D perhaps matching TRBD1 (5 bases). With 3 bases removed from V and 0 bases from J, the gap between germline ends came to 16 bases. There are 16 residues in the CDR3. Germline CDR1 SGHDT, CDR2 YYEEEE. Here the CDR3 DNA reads TGTGCCAGCAGCTCGTGGACATTGGGATCCTCCTACGAGCAGTACTTC. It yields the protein CASSSWTLGSSYEQYF.

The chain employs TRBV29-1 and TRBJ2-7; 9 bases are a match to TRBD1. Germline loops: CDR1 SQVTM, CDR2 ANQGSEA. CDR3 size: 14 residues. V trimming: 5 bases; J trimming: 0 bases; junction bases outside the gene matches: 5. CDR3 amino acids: CSVTGTGSSYEQYF. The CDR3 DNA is TGCAGCGTTACCGGGACAGGGAGCTCCTACGAGCAGTACTTC.

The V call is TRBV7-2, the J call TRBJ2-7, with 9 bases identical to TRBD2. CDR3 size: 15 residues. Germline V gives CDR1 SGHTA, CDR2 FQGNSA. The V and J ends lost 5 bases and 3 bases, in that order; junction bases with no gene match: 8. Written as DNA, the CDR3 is TGTGCCAGCAGCCAGATTAGCGGGAGACGCTACGAGCAGTACTTC. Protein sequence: CASSQISGRRYEQYF.

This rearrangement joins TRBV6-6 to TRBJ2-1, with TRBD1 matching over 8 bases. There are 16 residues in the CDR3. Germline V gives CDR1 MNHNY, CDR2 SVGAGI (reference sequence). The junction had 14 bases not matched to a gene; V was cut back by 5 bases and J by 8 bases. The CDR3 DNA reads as TGTGCCAGCAGTCCGCCGAGGGCAGGGGGCGGAGATGAGCAGTTCTTC. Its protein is CASSPPRAGGGDEQFF.

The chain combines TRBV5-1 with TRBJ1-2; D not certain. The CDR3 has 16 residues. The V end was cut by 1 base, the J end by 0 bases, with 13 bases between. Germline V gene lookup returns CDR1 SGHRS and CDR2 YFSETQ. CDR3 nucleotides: TGCGCCAGCAGCTTGTCACCAGGATCTTCTAACTATGGCTACACCTTC. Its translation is CASSLSPGSSNYGYTF. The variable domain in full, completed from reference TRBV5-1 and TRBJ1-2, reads KAGVTQTPRYLIKTRGQQVTLSCSPISGHRSVSWYQQTPGQGLQFLFEYFSETQRNKGNFPGRFSGRQFSNSRSEMNVSTLELGDSALYLCASSLSPGSSNYGYTFGSGTRLTVV.

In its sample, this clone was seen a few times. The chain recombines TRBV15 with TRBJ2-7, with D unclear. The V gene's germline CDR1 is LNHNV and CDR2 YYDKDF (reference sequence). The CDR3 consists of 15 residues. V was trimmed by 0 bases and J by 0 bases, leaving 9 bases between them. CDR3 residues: CATSRDTESSYEQYF. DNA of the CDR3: TGTGCCACCAGCAGAGATACGGAGAGCTCCTACGAGCAGTACTTC. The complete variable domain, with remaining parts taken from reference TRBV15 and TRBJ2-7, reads DAMVIQNPRYQVTQFGKPVTLSCSQTLNHNVMYWYQQKSSQAPKLLFHYYDKDFNNEADTPDNFQSRRPNTSFCFLDIRSPGLGDTAMYLCATSRDTESSYEQYFGPGTRLTVT.

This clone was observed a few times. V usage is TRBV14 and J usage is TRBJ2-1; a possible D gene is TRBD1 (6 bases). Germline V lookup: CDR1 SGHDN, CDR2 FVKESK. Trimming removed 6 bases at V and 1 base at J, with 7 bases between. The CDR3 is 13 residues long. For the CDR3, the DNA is TGTGCCAGCAGAAGGGGGTCCTACAATGAGCAGTTCTTC. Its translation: CASRRGSYNEQFF.

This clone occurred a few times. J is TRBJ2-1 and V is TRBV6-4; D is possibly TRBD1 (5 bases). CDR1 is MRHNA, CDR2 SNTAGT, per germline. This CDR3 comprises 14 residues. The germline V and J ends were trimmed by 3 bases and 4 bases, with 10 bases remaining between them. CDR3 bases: TGTGCCAGCAGTGAAGGGGTCGGGTACAATGAGCAGTTCTTC. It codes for CASSEGVGYNEQFF.

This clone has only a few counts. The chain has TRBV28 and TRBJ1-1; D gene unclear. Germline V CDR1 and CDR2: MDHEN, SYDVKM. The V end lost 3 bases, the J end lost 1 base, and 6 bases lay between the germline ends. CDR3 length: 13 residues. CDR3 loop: CASSFRRNTEAFF. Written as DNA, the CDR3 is TGTGCCAGCAGTTTTCGGAGGAACACTGAAGCTTTCTTT. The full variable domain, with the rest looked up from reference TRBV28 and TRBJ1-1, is DVKVTQSSRYLVKRTGEKVFLECVQDMDHENMFWYRQDPGLGLRLIYFSYDVKMKEKGDIPEGYSVSREKKERFSLILESASTNQTSMYLCASSFRRNTEAFFGQGTRLTVV.

The CDR3 nucleotides read TGTGCCAGCAGCTTGAGCGCAGAGACCCAGTACTTC. It yields the protein CASSLSAETQYF. The rearrangement links TRBV5-6 to TRBJ2-5; no clear D gene. Germline V gene lookup returns CDR1 SGHDT and CDR2 YYEEEE. The V gene lost 1 base and the J gene lost 4 bases, with 5 bases spanning the gap. This CDR3 is built from 12 residues.

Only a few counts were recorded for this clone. The chain's CDR3 is CASSPVQGATEAFF. The CDR3 DNA follows: TGCGCCAGCAGTCCAGTACAGGGGGCCACTGAAGCTTTCTTT. This chain joins TRBV5-1 and TRBJ1-1; 9 bases match TRBD1. V trimming: 5 bases; J trimming: 4 bases; junction bases outside the gene matches: 6. The CDR3 loop spans 14 amino acids. In germline, CDR1 is SGHRS, CDR2 YFSETQ.

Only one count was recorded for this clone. The CDR3 DNA is TGTGCCATCAGTGATGGACACCCCAGGGATACGCAGTATTTT. Its protein product is CAISDGHPRDTQYF. The chain joins TRBV10-3 to TRBJ2-3; possibly TRBD1 for D (5 bases). The CDR3 runs 14 residues. V lost 3 bases and J lost 6, with 13 bases in between. Germline V lookup: CDR1 ENHRY, CDR2 SYGVKD.

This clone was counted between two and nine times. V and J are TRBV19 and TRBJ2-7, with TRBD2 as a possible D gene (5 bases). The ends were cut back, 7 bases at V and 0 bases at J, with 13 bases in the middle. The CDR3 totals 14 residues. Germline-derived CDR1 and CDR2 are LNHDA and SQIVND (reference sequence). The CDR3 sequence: CASTTSGSSYEQYF. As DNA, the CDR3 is TGTGCCAGTACTACCTCGGGAAGCTCCTACGAGCAGTACTTC.

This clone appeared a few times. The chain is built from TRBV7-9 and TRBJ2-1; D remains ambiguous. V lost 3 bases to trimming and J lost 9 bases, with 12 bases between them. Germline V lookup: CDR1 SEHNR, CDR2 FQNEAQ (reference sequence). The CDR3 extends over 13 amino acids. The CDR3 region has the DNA TGTGCCAGCAGCTTCCCCGAGTCCCGTGAGCAGTTCTTC. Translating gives CASSFPESREQFF.

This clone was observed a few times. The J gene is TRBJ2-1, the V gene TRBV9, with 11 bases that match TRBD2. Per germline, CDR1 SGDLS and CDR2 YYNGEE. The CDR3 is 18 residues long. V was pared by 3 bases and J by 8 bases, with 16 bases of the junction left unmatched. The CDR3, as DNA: TGTGCCAGCAGCGCCAACCTCCATAGCGGGGGGGCCCTCCATGAGCAGTTCTTC. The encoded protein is CASSANLHSGGALHEQFF. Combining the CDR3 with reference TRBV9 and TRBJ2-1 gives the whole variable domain DSGVTQTPKHLITATGQRVTLRCSPRSGDLSVYWYQQSLDQGLQFLIQYYNGEERAKGNILERFSAQQFPDLHSELNLSSLELGDSALYFCASSANLHSGGALHEQFFGPGTRLTVL.

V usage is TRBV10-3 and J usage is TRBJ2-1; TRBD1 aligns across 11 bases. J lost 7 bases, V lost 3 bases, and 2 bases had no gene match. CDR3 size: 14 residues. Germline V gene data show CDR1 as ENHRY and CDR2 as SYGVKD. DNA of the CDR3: TGTGCCATCAGTGACGGGACAGGGGGTAATGAGCAGTTCTTC. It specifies CAISDGTGGNEQFF.

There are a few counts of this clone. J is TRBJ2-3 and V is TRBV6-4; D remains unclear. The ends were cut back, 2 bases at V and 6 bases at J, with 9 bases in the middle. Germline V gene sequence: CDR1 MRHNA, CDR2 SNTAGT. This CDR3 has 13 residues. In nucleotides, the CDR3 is TGTGCCAGCAGTGACCACCAAGCCGATACGCAGTATTTT. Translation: CASSDHQADTQYF.

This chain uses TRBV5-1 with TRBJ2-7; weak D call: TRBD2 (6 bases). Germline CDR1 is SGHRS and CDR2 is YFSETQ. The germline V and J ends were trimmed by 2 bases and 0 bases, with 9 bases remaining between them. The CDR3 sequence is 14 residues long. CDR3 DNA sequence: TGCGCCAGCAGCTTCTTGACTAGCTCCTACGAGCAGTACTTC. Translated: CASSFLTSSYEQYF.

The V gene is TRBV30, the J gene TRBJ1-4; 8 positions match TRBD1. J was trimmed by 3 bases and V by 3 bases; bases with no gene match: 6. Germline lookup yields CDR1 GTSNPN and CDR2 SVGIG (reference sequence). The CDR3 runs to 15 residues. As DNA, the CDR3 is TGTGCCTGGAGCAGAGACAGGGGAGCTAATGAAAAACTGTTTTTT. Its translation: CAWSRDRGANEKLFF.

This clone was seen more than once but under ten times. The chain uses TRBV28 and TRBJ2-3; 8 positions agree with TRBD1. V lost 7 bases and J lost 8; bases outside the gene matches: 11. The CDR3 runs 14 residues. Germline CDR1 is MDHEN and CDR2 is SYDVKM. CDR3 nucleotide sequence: TGTGCCAGCACTGCAGGGGGCCCCGACGGTACGCAGTATTTT. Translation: CASTAGGPDGTQYF.

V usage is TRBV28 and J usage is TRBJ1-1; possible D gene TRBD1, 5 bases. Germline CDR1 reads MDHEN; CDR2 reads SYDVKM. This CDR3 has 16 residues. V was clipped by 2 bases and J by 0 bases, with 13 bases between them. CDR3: CASSLDVGGLNTEAFF. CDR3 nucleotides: TGTGCCAGCAGTTTAGATGTGGGGGGGTTGAACACTGAAGCTTTCTTT.

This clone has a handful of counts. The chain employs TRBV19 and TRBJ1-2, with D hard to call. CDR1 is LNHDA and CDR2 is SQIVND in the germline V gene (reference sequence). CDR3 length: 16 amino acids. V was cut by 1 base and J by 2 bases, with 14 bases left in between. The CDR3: CASSIGSKVGNYGYTF. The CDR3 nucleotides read TGTGCCAGTAGTATAGGAAGTAAAGTCGGGAACTATGGCTACACCTTC.